These T cell receptor beta chains were read from a single sample in a study of CD8+ T cells in alopecia areata. TCRdb's table, derived via immunoSEQ multiplex PCR, lists solely in-frame clones and lacks some. The table records under 200,000 clones, approximately 65% of them present only once. Sequences were derived from CD4+ T cells sorted from blood, sampled at week 4, from a patient treated with tofacitinib. The origin of the receptors is a human donor with alopecia areata. Both conserved end residues are part of each CDR3. A D gene is named only where the DNA matches it firmly. Expanded clones are given a class, and other clones once, few, many or no size at all.

d_gene	v_gene	abundance	j_gene	CDR3aa	CDR3nt
-	TRBV5-4	-	TRBJ2-2	CASSRRTGELFF	TGTGCCAGCAGCAGAAGGACCGGGGAGCTGTTTTTT
-	TRBV29-1	-	TRBJ1-1	CSVEEQLTEAFF	TGCAGCGTTGAGGAACAGTTAACTGAAGCTTTCTTT
-	TRBV19	-	TRBJ1-2	CASKGLPYGYTF	TGTGCCAGCAAGGGACTTCCCTATGGCTACACCTTC
-	TRBV2	-	TRBJ2-7	CASHAGSHYEQYF	TGTGCCTCTCACGCGGGGAGTCACTACGAGCAGTACTTC
-	TRBV12-5	-	TRBJ1-5	CASGLNRDQPQHF	TGTGCTAGTGGTCTGAACAGGGATCAGCCCCAGCATTTT
-	TRBV7-8	few	TRBJ1-2	CASSPRESNYGYTF	TGTGCCAGCAGCCCCAGGGAGAGTAACTATGGCTACACCTTC
-	TRBV2	-	TRBJ2-5	CASSPSSLETQYF	TGTGCCAGCAGTCCTTCTAGCTTAGAGACCCAGTACTTC
TRBD1	TRBV2	few	TRBJ1-2	CASGRTGTNYGYTF	TGTGCCAGCGGCAGGACAGGGACTAACTATGGCTACACCTTC
-	TRBV6-6	-	TRBJ1-5	CASTQRGAHQHF	TGTGCCAGCACACAGCGGGGAGCCCACCAGCATTTT
-	TRBV12-5	once	TRBJ2-1	CASGLVALAGNEQFF	TGTGCTAGTGGTTTGGTTGCCCTAGCTGGTAATGAGCAGTTCTTC
-	TRBV7-9	-	TRBJ2-7	CASSLRQRDEQYF	TGTGCCAGCAGCTTGAGACAGAGAGACGAGCAGTACTTC
TRBD2	TRBV4-2	few	TRBJ2-5	CASSQDPPAGGQETQYF	TGTGCCAGCAGCCAAGATCCCCCAGCGGGGGGGCAAGAGACCCAGTACTTC
TRBD2	TRBV7-7	-	TRBJ2-2	CASSLKAGGSAVELFF	TGTGCTAGCAGCCTAAAAGCGGGGGGATCTGCGGTGGAGCTGTTTTTT
TRBD1	TRBV29-1	few	TRBJ1-2	CSATTGDYGYTF	TGCAGCGCCACCACAGGGGATTATGGCTACACCTTC
TRBD1	TRBV5-1	-	TRBJ2-1	CASSPRDRALDEQFF	TGCGCCAGCAGCCCCCGGGACAGGGCCCTCGATGAGCAGTTCTTC
TRBD1	TRBV30	-	TRBJ2-4	CAWSPGQGIIQYF	TGTGCCTGGAGTCCGGGACAGGGAATCATTCAGTACTTC
-	TRBV30	-	TRBJ1-4	CAWGQPYEKLFF	TGTGCCTGGGGACAACCTTATGAAAAACTGTTTTTT
-	TRBV5-6	-	TRBJ2-3	CASSLEDTQYF	TGTGCCAGCAGCTTGGAAGATACGCAGTATTTT
-	TRBV19	-	TRBJ1-1	CASSNDRMNTEAFF	TGTGCCAGTAGTAATGACAGAATGAACACTGAAGCTTTCTTT
TRBD1	TRBV5-1	-	TRBJ1-4	CASSPTGGGLEKLFF	TGCGCCAGCAGCCCGACAGGGGGCGGGTTAGAAAAACTGTTTTTT
-	TRBV30	-	TRBJ2-7	CAWGIRDWTYEQYF	TGTGCCTGGGGGATACGGGACTGGACCTACGAGCAGTACTTC
TRBD1	TRBV5-1	-	TRBJ1-2	CATSLGTGNYGYTF	TGCGCCACCTCTCTCGGGACAGGGAACTATGGCTACACCTTC
-	TRBV30	few	TRBJ2-5	CAWSVQETQYF	TGTGCCTGGAGTGTCCAAGAGACCCAGTACTTC